This T cell receptor (beta chain) was identified during a study of cytomegalovirus exposure and HLA in healthy donors. Study-wide context: As an earlier analysis found, about 179 million T cells yielded around 110 million unique TCR beta sequences. Study outcomes and limitations: TRBV6-2, TRBV6-3 and some other V segments were unresolvable in 87-base-pair reads. Highly shared variants forming one cluster were likely a sequencing artifact.

With regard to this clone: Antigen specificity is unknown.

60 Vbeta and 13 Jbeta primers were used in PCR. Study processing details: In a later analysis, 80 million to 100 million unique TCR beta chains included roughly 11 million shared by two or more donors. The method was immunoSEQ multiplex PCR; TCRdb's version includes in-frame clones alone and lacks a portion of them. V and J calls and clone size come straight from that table; D and trimming were deduced from the DNA. The sample yields around 50,000 clones, roughly 83% seen once. Germline V gene sequence: CDR1 LNHNV, CDR2 YYDKDF (reference sequence). The CDR3 is made up of 17 amino acids. V gave up 3 bases and J gave up 4 bases; unmatched junction bases: 13.

The material sequenced was PBMCs. The sequence derives from a middle-aged man in good health and CMV-seronegative. The genes are TRBV15 and TRBJ2-5, with 8 bases fitting TRBD1. The CDR3 bases are TGTGCCACCAGCAGGGGGGTAGCAGGGGGCCTTGGAGAGACCCAGTACTTC. It encodes CATSRGVAGGLGETQYF.